Following are 29 T cell receptor beta chains from one sample sequenced in a study of read filtering for tumor transcriptome and immune sequencing. From roughly 0.4 ug of RNA, a library with molecular barcoded alpha/delta and beta/gamma adaptors was made. TCRdb re-analysed the reads in MiXCR, keeping a single row per CDR3 protein. Of about 62,000 distinct CDR3 sequences in the sample, roughly 20% are singletons; the top ten hold under 13%. Sequenced sample: a population of CD138-negative cells sorted from bone marrow. These receptors were obtained from a donor at least 40 years old with multiple myeloma.

This clonotype was counted at least ten times. The V call is TRBV30, the J call TRBJ2-2, with D unresolved. Germline V gives CDR1 GTSNPN, CDR2 SVGIG (reference sequence). This CDR3 has 14 amino acids. Trimming removed 4 bases from V and 0 bases from J, with 9 bases in between. The CDR3 spells CAWKRFSNTGELFF. DNA for the CDR3: TGTGCCTGGAAGAGGTTCTCGAACACCGGGGAGCTGTTTTTT.

A remark on this clonotype: One end of the junction does not line up with germline, which may come from a read error. V is TRBV19 and J is TRBJ2-3; the D is unclear. The CDR3 spans 16 residues. From germline, CDR1 is LNHDA and CDR2 SQIVND (reference sequence). The CDR3 DNA reads as TGTGCCCGTAGTATAGACTTTTCATATCCCACAGATACGCAGTATTTT. This encodes CARSIDFSYPTDTQYF.

There are many counts of this clonotype. This chain connects TRBV29-1 to TRBJ1-3; D is unresolved. This CDR3 is built from 15 residues. Trimming took off 5 bases at V and 0 bases at J, with 14 bases between the two ends. The germline V gene has CDR1 SQVTM and CDR2 ANQGSEA. CDR3 in DNA: TGCAGCGTTCCTCCGACCACCAACTCTGGAAACACCATATATTTT. Its protein is CSVPPTTNSGNTIYF.

This clonotype was recorded a few times. This chain uses TRBV29-1 with TRBJ2-7; 12 bases match TRBD2. The length of the CDR3 is 16 residues. In germline, CDR1 is SQVTM, CDR2 ANQGSEA. After removal of 2 bases from V and 3 bases from J, the junction contained 8 bases not matched to a gene. The CDR3 DNA follows: TGCAGCGTTGAATCCGAGACTAGCGGGAGAATCTACGAGCAGTACTTC. Its protein is CSVESETSGRIYEQYF.

As to this clonotype: The CDR3 does not end in the conserved phenylalanine or tryptophan, so this is likely a read error. J is TRBJ2-7 and V is TRBV20-1; 8 nucleotides align to TRBD2. After removal of 4 bases from V and 5 bases from J, the junction contained 10 bases not matched to a gene. Germline lookup yields CDR1 DFQATT and CDR2 SNEGSKA (reference sequence). CDR3 size: 14 residues. CDR3 residues: CSAMPSGPSDEQYY. The CDR3 DNA reads as TGCAGTGCTATGCCTAGCGGGCCATCGGACGAGCAGTACTAC.

This clonotype occurred many times. The V call is TRBV29-1, the J call TRBJ2-7; the D call may be TRBD1 or TRBD2 (6 bases each). The V gene lost 4 bases and the J gene lost 0 bases, with 7 bases spanning the gap. The CDR3 extends over 12 amino acids. Germline V CDR1 and CDR2: SQVTM, ANQGSEA. The CDR3 nucleotides read TGCAGCGTTGGGGGGGCCTCCTACGAGCAGTACTTC. Translated: CSVGGASYEQYF.

This clonotype has a count of ten or more. The V and J genes are TRBV6-5 and TRBJ2-5, with D perhaps matching TRBD1 or TRBD2 (6 bases each). Germline CDR1 MNHEY, CDR2 SVGAGI. V was pared by 4 bases and J by 6 bases, with 15 bases between. CDR3 length: 14 amino acids. DNA for the CDR3: TGTGCCAGCAGTTTCGCTGGGGGGCGGAAGACCCAGTACTTC. Protein product: CASSFAGGRKTQYF.

The sample holds many counts of this clonotype. This chain joins TRBV12-3 or TRBV12-4 and TRBJ1-1; D is unresolved. Trimming left V 5 bases short and J 5 bases short, with 12 bases between. CDR3 length: 13 residues. The CDR3, as DNA: TGTGCCAGCAGTCAAGGACTGGGGACTGAAGCTTTCTTT. This gives the protein CASSQGLGTEAFF.

There are many counts of this clonotype. V gene TRBV7-2 combines with J gene TRBJ2-1; no definite D call. In germline, CDR1 is SGHTA, CDR2 FQGNSA. This CDR3 has 11 residues. V gave up 5 bases and J gave up 6 bases, with 5 bases separating them. The CDR3 protein is CASSGVNEQFF. Written as DNA, the CDR3 is TGTGCCAGCAGCGGGGTCAATGAGCAGTTCTTC.

This clonotype has a count of ten or more. This chain links TRBV7-3 with TRBJ1-1; the D gene is possibly TRBD1 (6 bases). The CDR3 totals 13 residues. Trimming cost V 8 bases and J 1 base, with 11 bases left between them. Germline V lookup: CDR1 SGHTA, CDR2 FQGTGA. CDR3 DNA sequence: TGTGCCAGCTTACACAGGGAGAACACTGAAGCTTTCTTT. As protein: CASLHRENTEAFF.

This clonotype was seen only a few times. This chain joins TRBV11-2 and TRBJ2-6; D call uncertain. Trimming took 1 base from V and 16 from J, leaving 8 bases between them. Looked up from germline, CDR1 is SGHAT and CDR2 is FQNNGV. CDR3 length: 11 amino acids. CDR3 nucleotides: TGTGCCAGCAGCTTAGCTGGTTTACTGACTTTC. Protein sequence: CASSLAGLLTF. Full variable domain (missing parts from reference TRBV11-2 and TRBJ2-6): EAGVAQSPRYKIIEKRQSVAFWCNPISGHATLYWYQQILGQGPKLLIQFQNNGVVDDSQLPKDRFSAERLKGVDSTLKIQPAKLEDSAVYLCASSLAGLLTFGAGSRLTVL.

The sample holds many counts of this clonotype. The chain links TRBV5-1 to TRBJ1-1; the D gene is possibly TRBD1 (5 bases). CDR1 SGHRS and CDR2 YFSETQ come from the germline V gene. The CDR3 runs 11 residues. The V end lost 4 bases, the J end lost 7 bases, and 8 bases lay between the germline ends. CDR3 coding DNA: TGCGCCAGCAGCGACAGTTTTGAAGCTTTCTTT. This codes for CASSDSFEAFF.

This clonotype was observed once. A read error may explain this, as a much larger clone is one base away. The chain couples TRBV20-1 to TRBJ2-7; weak D call: TRBD1 (7 bases). Deletions cut 6 bases from V and 5 bases from J, with 14 bases between. CDR1 DFQATT and CDR2 SNEGSKA come from the germline V gene (reference sequence). The CDR3 contains 12 residues. CDR3 residues: CSADREVNEQYF. The CDR3 DNA reads TGCAGTGCCGACAGGGAGGTCAACGAGCAGTACTTC.

In this sample, this clonotype turned up many times. CDR3 sequence: CASSLVQGVPYEQYF. The CDR3 DNA is TGTGCCAGCAGCTTGGTACAGGGTGTCCCCTACGAGCAGTACTTC. The chain is built from TRBV7-9 and TRBJ2-7; D is perhaps TRBD1 (6 bases). The V end lost 3 bases, the J end lost 2 bases, and 14 bases lay between the germline ends. The CDR3 runs to 15 residues. The germline V gene has CDR1 SEHNR and CDR2 FQNEAQ (reference sequence).

This clonotype was counted many times. V and J are TRBV10-3 and TRBJ1-1, with D unresolved. V lost 2 bases and J 3 bases, leaving 10 bases between the germline ends. The CDR3 is 14 residues long. From germline, CDR1 is ENHRY and CDR2 SYGVKD. The CDR3 protein is CAISERRVDTEAFF. The CDR3 coding sequence is TGTGCCATCAGTGAGAGGAGGGTGGACACTGAAGCTTTCTTT.

For this clonotype: This may be a read error, as it is one base from a much larger clone. The chain recombines TRBV6-6 with TRBJ2-7; the D gene is possibly TRBD2 (5 bases). Germline V gene sequence: CDR1 MNHNY, CDR2 SVGAGI (reference sequence). CDR3 length: 13 amino acids. The V and J ends lost 6 bases and 6 bases respectively, with 15 bases between them. This chain's CDR3 is CASSPGVGREQYF. The CDR3 nucleotides read TGTGCCAGCAGCCCCGGGGTAGGGCGCGAGCAGTACTTC.

This clonotype was counted a single time. This could be a read error, since a much larger clone is one nucleotide away. The J gene is TRBJ2-1, the V gene TRBV5-1; 12 bases agree with TRBD2. Germline values: CDR1 SGHRS, CDR2 YFSETQ. The CDR3 extends over 15 amino acids. V dropped 3 bases and J dropped 6; count of bases not matched to a gene: 4. The CDR3 here is CASSWELAGGNEQFF. The DNA of the CDR3 is TGCGCCAGCAGCTGGGAACTAGCGGGAGGCAATGAGCAGTTCTTC.

Details on this clonotype: A read error may be the cause here, since a much bigger clone is one base away. In nucleotides, the CDR3 is TGCAGCGTGAGGGAAAGGGGCGTGAACTACGAGCAGTACTTC. Its protein is CSVRERGVNYEQYF. V usage is TRBV29-1 and J usage is TRBJ2-7; TRBD1 or TRBD2 may be the D gene (5 bases each). The CDR3 length is 14 residues. V was clipped by 6 bases and J by 3 bases, with 18 bases between them. Germline loops: CDR1 SQVTM, CDR2 ANQGSEA.

The chain carries TRBV12-3 or TRBV12-4 and TRBJ1-3; 9 positions agree with TRBD1. V trimming: 6 bases; J trimming: 4 bases; junction bases outside the gene matches: 7. This CDR3 has 15 amino acids. CDR3 sequence: CASSPSDRGGNTIYF. CDR3 nucleotide sequence: TGTGCCAGCAGCCCTTCCGACAGGGGGGGAAACACCATATATTTT.

This clonotype was observed at least ten times. The V call is TRBV28, the J call TRBJ2-7; 11 bases fit TRBD2. V dropped 5 bases and J dropped 0; count of bases not matched to a gene: 3. The CDR3 runs to 15 residues. Germline V lookup: CDR1 MDHEN, CDR2 SYDVKM. This CDR3 reads CASSPTSGGSYEQYF. As DNA, the CDR3 is TGTGCCAGCAGTCCCACTAGCGGGGGCTCCTACGAGCAGTACTTC. The complete variable domain, with remaining parts taken from reference TRBV28 and TRBJ2-7, reads DVKVTQSSRYLVKRTGEKVFLECVQDMDHENMFWYRQDPGLGLRLIYFSYDVKMKEKGDIPEGYSVSREKKERFSLILESASTNQTSMYLCASSPTSGGSYEQYFGPGTRLTVT.

This clonotype has a count of ten or more. This rearrangement joins TRBV29-1 to TRBJ1-4, with D perhaps TRBD1 (5 bases). The CDR3 contains 12 residues. Germline values: CDR1 SQVTM, CDR2 ANQGSEA. V was clipped by 4 bases and J by 8 bases, with 11 bases between them. The CDR3: CSVGDRSEKLFF. Here the CDR3 DNA reads TGCAGCGTTGGTGACAGAAGCGAAAAACTGTTTTTT. Full variable domain (missing parts from reference TRBV29-1 and TRBJ1-4): SAVISQKPSRDICQRGTSLTIQCQVDSQVTMMFWYRQQPGQSLTLIATANQGSEATYESGFVIDKFPISRPNLTFSTLTVSNMSPEDSSIYLCSVGDRSEKLFFGSGTQLSVL.

This clonotype appeared many times. The CDR3 nucleotides are TGTGCCAGCAGTTTTATAGGCAGGCGGAACTACGAGCAGTACTTC. Amino acids: CASSFIGRRNYEQYF. This chain links TRBV28 with TRBJ2-7; the D is unclear. The germline gives CDR1 MDHEN, CDR2 SYDVKM. Trimming shortened V by 3 bases and J by 3 bases, and 15 bases separated the two germline ends. This CDR3 spans 15 amino acids.

This clonotype was counted many times. V gene TRBV29-1 combines with J gene TRBJ1-1; 7 positions agree with TRBD1. The CDR3 totals 14 residues. The J segment lost 4 bases and the V segment lost 2 bases, leaving 7 bases of the junction unmatched. Germline CDR1 and CDR2: SQVTM and ANQGSEA. The CDR3 reads CSVESARGSTEAFF. The CDR3 DNA reads TGCAGCGTTGAATCCGCCAGGGGGAGCACTGAAGCTTTCTTT. The whole variable domain, filled in from reference TRBV29-1 and TRBJ1-1, reads SAVISQKPSRDICQRGTSLTIQCQVDSQVTMMFWYRQQPGQSLTLIATANQGSEATYESGFVIDKFPISRPNLTFSTLTVSNMSPEDSSIYLCSVESARGSTEAFFGQGTRLTVV.

In this sample, this clonotype turned up many times. The rearrangement links TRBV3-1 to TRBJ2-3, with a weak D call TRBD2 (6 bases). The CDR3 totals 14 residues. CDR1 and CDR2 (germline): LGHDT, YNNKEL (reference sequence). The V gene lost 3 bases and the J gene lost 2 bases, with 9 bases spanning the gap. CDR3 protein: CASSHRTNTDTQYF. The CDR3 nucleotides read TGTGCCAGCAGCCATCGGACTAACACAGATACGCAGTATTTT.

Comments on this clonotype: A much larger clonotype is one base distant, so this may be a read error. The chain combines TRBV3-1 with TRBJ1-4, with a tentative D call TRBD1 (5 bases). CDR1 is LGHDT, CDR2 YNNKEL, per germline (reference sequence). The CDR3 spans 14 residues. The CDR3 DNA reads TGTGCCAGCAGCCAAGGGGGGGTCCCAGATACGCGGTATTTT. Translation: CASSQGGVPDTRYF.

On this clonotype: Here the CDR3 omits its conserved ending phenylalanine or tryptophan, so a read error is the likely source. The chain has TRBV7-2 and TRBJ2-3; possible D gene TRBD2, 6 bases. Trimming stripped 5 bases from V and 4 bases from J, with 16 bases between. Germline V lookup: CDR1 SGHTA, CDR2 FQGNSA. The length of the CDR3 is 15 residues. The CDR3 nucleotides read TGTGCCAGCAGCCTACTAGCAGGAATCTCAGATACGCAGTATCTT. The encoded protein is CASSLLAGISDTQYL.

As for this clonotype: Just one base apart from a much larger clone, this may be a read error. Lacking the conserved final phenylalanine or tryptophan, this CDR3 likely reflects a read error. This sequence joins TRBV4-1 and TRBJ2-1, with 8 bases identical to TRBD2. The CDR3 extends over 15 amino acids. CDR1 and CDR2 from the germline V gene are MGHRA and YSYEKL. The V and J ends lost 2 bases and 7 bases, in that order; junction bases with no gene match: 7. In DNA form, the CDR3 reads TGCGCCAGCAGCCAACGGAGCGGGAGAGGGAATGAGCAGTTCATC. This translates into CASSQRSGRGNEQFI.

This clonotype was picked up one time. A much larger clone differs from this one at a single base, so this may be a read error. Likely a read error: the CDR3 ends without its conserved phenylalanine or tryptophan. V usage is TRBV7-9 and J usage is TRBJ2-5; TRBD2 might be the D (5 bases). The CDR3 extends over 12 amino acids. V dropped 1 base and J dropped 6 bases, with 6 bases sitting between them. Germline V CDR1 and CDR2: SEHNR, FQNEAQ (reference sequence). The chain's CDR3 is CASSLERQTQYS. CDR3 in DNA: TGTGCCAGCAGCTTAGAGCGGCAGACCCAGTACTCC.

This clonotype has a handful of counts. The CDR3 does not end in the conserved phenylalanine or tryptophan, so this is likely a read error. The V and J genes are TRBV10-3 and TRBJ1-1; 8 nucleotides align to TRBD1. The V and J ends lost 8 bases and 3 bases, in that order; junction bases with no gene match: 8. The CDR3 spans 14 residues. Germline loops: CDR1 ENHRY, CDR2 SYGVKD. The CDR3 nucleotides are TGTGCCATCGGGAGACAGGGGAGGGACACTGAAGCTTTCCTT. It yields the protein CAIGRQGRDTEAFL.